This record looks at one TCR beta chain sequence and its context. The V end was cut by 5 bases, the J end by 2 bases, with 17 bases between. The CDR3 has 16 amino acids. CDR1 and CDR2 (germline): SEHNR, FQNEAQ (reference sequence). This specimen comes from a study of blood T cell repertoires in COVID-19. TCRdb keeps only in-frame clones here, not all; method: immunoSEQ multiplex PCR. This table has hundreds of thousands of clones, 80% appearing once. The receptor was isolated from a man aged 30 to 45 with acute COVID-19. The chain uses TRBV7-9 and TRBJ2-3, with TRBD2 as a possible D gene (5 bases). The specimen was PBMCs or T cells enriched from blood (not recorded which). The CDR3 loop reads CASSQIGGGLTDTQYF. The CDR3, as DNA: TGTGCCAGCAGCCAAATAGGTGGAGGCCTCACAGATACGCAGTATTTT.